Below are 29 T cell receptor beta chains sequenced from a single sample in a study of naive and memory T cell subsets. The beta constant-region primer was an equimolar mix of two oligonucleotides covering TRBC1 and TRBC2. TCRdb reprocessed the UMI-ligation and nested PCR reads with MiXCR, giving one entry per CDR3 protein. The table records 100,000 or so distinct CDR3 sequences, over 7% of them present only once. The specimen was central memory CD4+ T cells from blood. The receptors originated from a human donor in good health.

V usage is TRBV4-3 and J usage is TRBJ2-3; perhaps TRBD2 as D (6 bases). The CDR3 covers 19 residues. V lost 3 bases, J lost 5 bases, and 27 bases lay in between. Germline CDR1 reads LGHNA; CDR2 reads YSLEER. The CDR3 reads CASSQALPGWTLGGDTQYF. CDR3 in DNA: TGCGCCAGCAGCCAGGCTCTGCCCGGTTGGACCTTGGGGGGAGATACGCAGTATTTT.

This clonotype was seen ten or more times. The chain has TRBV7-2 and TRBJ2-7, with D unclear. Germline CDR1 SGHTA, CDR2 FQGNSA. The CDR3 is 15 residues long. Trimming removed 5 bases at V and 0 bases at J, with 14 bases between. CDR3 nucleotide sequence: TGTGCCAGCAGCCGCACGGGCGTGGGCTCCTACGAGCAGTACTTC. Amino acids: CASSRTGVGSYEQYF.

This clonotype was seen many times. The chain carries TRBV28 and TRBJ1-5; TRBD1 might be the D (5 bases). The length of the CDR3 is 15 residues. Germline values: CDR1 MDHEN, CDR2 SYDVKM. V was shortened by 3 bases and J by 5 bases, with 14 bases between the two germline ends. The CDR3: CASSFIRRDDQPQHF. Here the CDR3 DNA reads TGTGCCAGCAGTTTTATCCGCAGGGACGATCAGCCCCAGCATTTT.

This chain connects TRBV7-2 to TRBJ2-2, with 9 bases that match TRBD1. Unmatched junction bases numbered 4, after V lost 6 bases and J lost 2 bases. CDR3 length: 15 residues. Per the germline V gene, CDR1 is SGHTA and CDR2 is FQGNSA. The CDR3 sequence: CASRTTGGNTGELFF. The CDR3 coding sequence is TGTGCCAGCAGAACTACAGGGGGCAACACCGGGGAGCTGTTTTTT. The variable domain in full, completed from reference TRBV7-2 and TRBJ2-2, reads GAGVSQSPSNKVTEKGKDVELRCDPISGHTALYWYRQSLGQGLEFLIYFQGNSAPDKSGLPSDRFSAERTGGSVSTLTIQRTQQEDSAVYLCASRTTGGNTGELFFGEGSRLTVL.

This clonotype was counted many times. CDR3 coding DNA: TGTGCCATCGGGCAGGACCTTAATCAGCCCCAGCATTTT. It codes for CAIGQDLNQPQHF. The V call is TRBV10-3, the J call TRBJ1-5; D gene uncertain. CDR1 ENHRY and CDR2 SYGVKD come from the germline V gene. V was shortened by 8 bases and J by 4 bases, with 12 bases between the two germline ends. CDR3 length equals 13 residues.

This chain links TRBV25-1 with TRBJ1-2, with D perhaps matching TRBD1 (5 bases). The germline CDR1 and CDR2 sequences are MGHDK and SYGVNS. CDR3 length: 15 amino acids. Trimming left V 0 bases short and J 7 bases short, with 15 bases between. The CDR3: CASSEYGRESAGYTF. The CDR3 DNA reads as TGTGCCAGCAGTGAATATGGCAGGGAATCCGCTGGCTACACCTTC.

This clonotype turned up a few times. The CDR3 coding sequence is TGCAGTGCTCAAGACAGGGAGGCCCAGCATTTT. Encoded protein: CSAQDREAQHF. The rearrangement links TRBV20-1 to TRBJ1-5; 7 bases align to TRBD1. V trimming: 5 bases; J trimming: 11 bases; junction bases outside the gene matches: 6. Per germline, CDR1 DFQATT and CDR2 SNEGSKA (reference sequence). The CDR3 is 11 residues long.

This clonotype was recorded many times. V and J are TRBV27 and TRBJ1-5, with D maybe TRBD1 (5 bases). V was trimmed by 3 bases and J by 1 base, leaving 7 bases between them. The CDR3 has 14 amino acids. Germline V gene data show CDR1 as MNHEY and CDR2 as SMNVEV (reference sequence). Written as DNA, the CDR3 is TGTGCCAGCAGTTTCCGGGGGAGCAATCAGCCCCAGCATTTT. Its protein product is CASSFRGSNQPQHF.

Ten or more counts support this clonotype. CDR3 sequence: CASSPPGQSLGEQYF. Written as DNA, the CDR3 is TGTGCCAGCAGCCCACCGGGACAGTCATTAGGGGAGCAGTACTTC. The V call is TRBV7-2, the J call TRBJ2-7, with 7 bases lining up with TRBD1. The CDR3 length is 15 residues. Germline CDR1 is SGHTA and CDR2 is FQGNSA. The trim removed 5 bases at V and 7 bases at J, leaving 14 bases unmatched.

This clonotype was observed a few times. The chain couples TRBV5-4 to TRBJ2-5, with D unresolved. Per germline, CDR1 SGHNT and CDR2 YYREEE (reference sequence). Trimming took 4 bases from V and 5 from J, leaving 12 bases between them. The CDR3 has 13 residues. DNA of the CDR3: TGTGCCAGCAGCCCCATTCTTACGGAGACCCAGTACTTC. Its translation is CASSPILTETQYF.

This clonotype was seen a handful of times. CDR3 sequence (DNA): TGTGCCAGCAGTCCGAGGACTAGCGGGGGTGGCTCCTACAATGAGCAGTTCTTC. It is translated as CASSPRTSGGGSYNEQFF. The rearrangement links TRBV3-1 to TRBJ2-1; 13 nucleotides agree with TRBD2. CDR1 LGHDT and CDR2 YNNKEL come from the germline V gene (reference sequence). The CDR3 totals 18 residues. Losses at the gene ends were 6 bases for V and 0 bases for J; bases not matched to a gene: 8.

This clonotype turned up a few times. The rearrangement links TRBV6-6 to TRBJ1-4; D is perhaps TRBD1 (6 bases). The CDR3 has 16 amino acids. Deletions cut 5 bases from V and 8 bases from J, with 21 bases between. Looked up from germline, CDR1 is MNHNY and CDR2 is SVGAGI (reference sequence). The DNA for the CDR3 is TGTGCCAGCAGTAGCCGCATAGGGGGGGATTTGGAAAAACTGTTTTTT. It is translated as CASSSRIGGDLEKLFF.

This clonotype has at least ten counts. The chain links TRBV24-1 to TRBJ2-5; D is possibly TRBD1 or TRBD2 (5 bases each). CDR1 KGHDR and CDR2 SFDVKD come from the germline V gene. V gave up 6 bases and J gave up 8 bases, with 18 bases separating them. The CDR3 runs 14 residues. The CDR3 reads CATSSVQGPYTQYF. CDR3 nucleotides: TGTGCCACCAGTTCGGTGCAGGGACCATACACCCAGTACTTC.

At least ten counts were recorded for this clonotype. The rearrangement links TRBV3-1 to TRBJ2-1; possibly TRBD2 for D (6 bases). The CDR3 has 15 amino acids. V lost 3 bases, J lost 5 bases, and 14 bases lay in between. Germline V lookup: CDR1 LGHDT, CDR2 YNNKEL (reference sequence). The CDR3 here is CASSQEASVNNEQFF. DNA for the CDR3: TGTGCCAGCAGCCAGGAGGCTAGCGTTAACAATGAGCAGTTCTTC.

This clonotype was counted at least ten times. V is TRBV6-1 and J is TRBJ1-5; D uncertain. The CDR3 totals 15 residues. V was pared by 4 bases and J by 0 bases, with 10 bases between. From germline, CDR1 is MNHNS and CDR2 SASEGT. CDR3 in amino acids: CASSVAGDSNQPQHF. Written as DNA, the CDR3 is TGTGCCAGCAGTGTGGCTGGGGATAGCAATCAGCCCCAGCATTTT.

Many counts were recorded for this clonotype. The rearrangement links TRBV3-1 to TRBJ1-6; a possible D gene is TRBD1 (6 bases). CDR3 length equals 13 residues. The germline V gene has CDR1 LGHDT and CDR2 YNNKEL (reference sequence). Trimming took off 4 bases at V and 9 bases at J, with 10 bases between the two ends. The DNA for the CDR3 is TGTGCCAGCAGCCGGCGGACAGTTTCACCCCTCCACTTT. Translated: CASSRRTVSPLHF.

This clonotype has at least ten counts. This chain uses TRBV15 with TRBJ2-1, with D tentatively TRBD2 (5 bases). Germline CDR1 LNHNV, CDR2 YYDKDF (reference sequence). This CDR3 is 13 amino acids long. Trimming cost V 5 bases and J 7 bases, with 12 bases left between them. CDR3: CATSAGRANEQFF. CDR3 nucleotide sequence: TGTGCCACCAGCGCCGGGCGGGCAAATGAGCAGTTCTTC.

The table lists this clonotype with a few counts. The genes are TRBV28 and TRBJ1-1; no firm D call. The germline V gene encodes CDR1 MDHEN and CDR2 SYDVKM. Deletions cut 7 bases from V and 10 bases from J, with 25 bases between. This CDR3 comprises 15 residues. CDR3 amino acids: CASTFPRGGMGSAFF. CDR3 bases: TGTGCCAGCACCTTCCCCCGAGGTGGGATGGGGTCAGCTTTCTTT.

This clonotype was recorded a few times. The chain employs TRBV6-2 or TRBV6-3 and TRBJ2-1; the D is unclear. Trimming took 11 bases from V and 6 from J, leaving 17 bases between them. The germline gives CDR1 MNHEY, CDR2 SVGEGT. CDR3 length: 13 amino acids. The CDR3 region has the DNA TGTGCCTCAGCCGTGGCGGCGGTCAATGAGCAGTTCTTC. Its protein product is CASAVAAVNEQFF.

This clonotype was observed many times. This rearrangement joins TRBV7-8 to TRBJ1-6; 9 nucleotides align to TRBD1. This CDR3 is built from 14 residues. Per germline, CDR1 SGHVS and CDR2 FQNEAQ. V trimming: 5 bases; J trimming: 6 bases; junction bases outside the gene matches: 2. The CDR3 DNA reads as TGTGCCAGCAGCCAGGACAGGGGTAATTCACCCCTCCACTTT. Translated, it gives CASSQDRGNSPLHF. Using reference TRBV7-8 and TRBJ1-6 for the parts outside the CDR3, the full variable domain is GAGVSQSPRYKVAKRGQDVALRCDPISGHVSLFWYQQALGQGPEFLTYFQNEAQLDKSGLPSDRFFAERPEGSVSTLKIQRTQQEDSAVYLCASSQDRGNSPLHFGNGTRLTVT.

The rearrangement uses TRBV6-6 and TRBJ2-1, with 10 nucleotides matching TRBD2. The junction had 15 bases not matched to a gene; V was cut back by 4 bases and J by 9 bases. This CDR3 region has 17 residues. Germline loops: CDR1 MNHNY, CDR2 SVGAGI (reference sequence). Written as DNA, the CDR3 is TGTGCCAGCAGTTCGCAGTGGGGAGCGGGAGGGCCGGGTGAGCAGTTCTTC. Encoded protein: CASSSQWGAGGPGEQFF.

This clonotype was counted ten times or more. DNA for the CDR3: TGTGCCAGCAGTGAATACCTAGAAACTGAAGCTTTCTTT. This translates into CASSEYLETEAFF. The rearrangement links TRBV25-1 to TRBJ1-1, with D uncertain. The CDR3 loop spans 13 amino acids. Germline V CDR1 and CDR2: MGHDK, SYGVNS. Trimming stripped 0 bases from V and 5 bases from J, with 7 bases between.

This sequence joins TRBV7-9 and TRBJ1-5; perhaps TRBD1 as D (5 bases). Trimming pared 5 bases from V and 4 bases from J, leaving 12 bases between. The germline CDR1 and CDR2 sequences are SEHNR and FQNEAQ (reference sequence). The CDR3 consists of 14 residues. As DNA, the CDR3 is TGTGCCAGCAGCCCTGGGGGGGTTAATCAGCCCCAGCATTTT. Translated: CASSPGGVNQPQHF.

The chain has TRBV7-9 and TRBJ2-1; D is uncertain. The V end was cut by 0 bases, the J end by 1 base, with 10 bases between. The CDR3 is made up of 16 amino acids. Germline CDR1 reads SEHNR; CDR2 reads FQNEAQ (reference sequence). The CDR3 reads CASSLAVLSSYNEQFF. The DNA for the CDR3 is TGTGCCAGCAGCTTAGCGGTCTTATCATCCTACAATGAGCAGTTCTTC.

This clonotype showed up many times. J is TRBJ1-1 and V is TRBV29-1, with D uncertain. The V end lost 6 bases, the J end lost 1 base, and 6 bases lay between the germline ends. The germline V gene encodes CDR1 SQVTM and CDR2 ANQGSEA. There are 11 residues in the CDR3. Here the CDR3 reads CSVRENTEAFF. The CDR3 DNA is TGCAGCGTGAGAGAGAACACTGAAGCTTTCTTT.

This clonotype was recorded at least ten times. The V gene is TRBV6-1, the J gene TRBJ1-1; possible D gene TRBD1, 6 bases. V gave up 6 bases and J gave up 0 bases, with 8 bases separating them. The V gene's germline CDR1 is MNHNS and CDR2 SASEGT. The CDR3 contains 13 residues. The CDR3 nucleotides are TGTGCCAGCAGACCAGGGGTGAACACTGAAGCTTTCTTT. This sequence encodes CASRPGVNTEAFF.

There are many counts of this clonotype. The CDR3 bases are TGTGCCACCATAACCTCCATGGCTAGCGGGGTGTTCAATGAGCAGTTCTTC. This sequence encodes CATITSMASGVFNEQFF. The genes are TRBV15 and TRBJ2-1; 9 bases are a match to TRBD2. With V trimmed by 7 bases and J by 6 bases, 16 bases remained unmatched. CDR3 length equals 17 residues. Germline CDR1 is LNHNV and CDR2 is YYDKDF (reference sequence). The full variable domain, its missing parts supplied by reference TRBV15 and TRBJ2-1, is DAMVIQNPRYQVTQFGKPVTLSCSQTLNHNVMYWYQQKSSQAPKLLFHYYDKDFNNEADTPDNFQSRRPNTSFCFLDIRSPGLGDTAMYLCATITSMASGVFNEQFFGPGTRLTVL.

In its sample, this clonotype was seen many times. V usage is TRBV28 and J usage is TRBJ1-1; unclear D gene. Between the trimmed V and J ends, which lost 6 bases and 1 base, there was a span of 12 bases. The CDR3 length is 14 residues. CDR1 is MDHEN and CDR2 is SYDVKM in the germline V gene. Here the CDR3 DNA reads TGTGCCAGCAGACAATACTCAGGGAACACTGAAGCTTTCTTT. This gives the protein CASRQYSGNTEAFF.

This clonotype came up many times. The rearrangement links TRBV7-9 to TRBJ2-7; D unclear. This CDR3 comprises 11 residues. Germline loops: CDR1 SEHNR, CDR2 FQNEAQ (reference sequence). V was clipped by 8 bases and J by 3 bases, with 8 bases between them. The CDR3 loop reads CASQRDYEQYF. In DNA, the CDR3 is TGTGCCAGCCAAAGGGACTACGAGCAGTACTTC.